The next 19 T cell receptor beta chains were all read from a single sample in a study of cytomegalovirus exposure and HLA in healthy donors. PCR involved 60 Vbeta and 13 Jbeta primers. Repertoires were generated with immunoSEQ multiplex PCR, while TCRdb's copy carries only in-frame clones and drops some. This table holds 95,000 to 130,000 clones, 60% to 70% found once. The material sequenced was PBMCs. The source of these receptors is a middle-aged woman in good health and CMV-seropositive.

V is TRBV28 and J is TRBJ2-7; D might be TRBD2 (5 bases). V was clipped by 5 bases and J by 5 bases, with 13 bases between them. The CDR3 has 13 residues. CDR1 and CDR2 (germline): MDHEN, SYDVKM. The CDR3 is CASSPPDFHEQYF. Here the CDR3 DNA reads TGTGCCAGCAGTCCCCCGGACTTCCACGAGCAGTACTTC.

V gene TRBV9 combines with J gene TRBJ2-1; no clear D gene. The CDR3 length is 15 residues. V lost 0 bases to trimming and J lost 0 bases, with 7 bases between them. Germline V lookup: CDR1 SGDLS, CDR2 YYNGEE. CDR3 DNA: TGTGCCAGCAGCGTAGTCAGTAACTCCTACAATGAGCAGTTCTTC. This translates into CASSVVSNSYNEQFF.

CDR3 region: CASSEGTRGVYGYTF. The CDR3 nucleotides are TGTGCCAGTAGTGAAGGGACAAGAGGGGTCTATGGCTACACCTTC. V gene TRBV19 combines with J gene TRBJ1-2; a possible D gene is TRBD1 (6 bases). Trimming pared 5 bases from V and 4 bases from J, leaving 17 bases between. The CDR3 is 15 residues long. Germline CDR1 is LNHDA and CDR2 is SQIVND (reference sequence).

The chain recombines TRBV5-5 with TRBJ1-5, with TRBD1 as a possible D gene (5 bases). Germline V gives CDR1 SGHKS, CDR2 YYEKEE (reference sequence). CDR3 length equals 14 residues. The V gene lost 0 bases and the J gene lost 4 bases, with 8 bases spanning the gap. The CDR3 spells CASSLGQNNQPQHF. CDR3 coding DNA: TGTGCCAGCAGCTTGGGACAGAATAATCAGCCCCAGCATTTT.

The genes are TRBV27 and TRBJ1-1; D remains unclear. Germline V gene data show CDR1 as MNHEY and CDR2 as SMNVEV (reference sequence). The CDR3 extends over 11 amino acids. V was pared by 6 bases and J by 8 bases, with 10 bases between. The CDR3: CASRHLSEAFF. The CDR3 DNA reads as TGTGCCAGCAGACACCTTTCCGAAGCTTTCTTT.

The rearrangement uses TRBV19 and TRBJ2-2; D perhaps matches TRBD2 (6 bases). The CDR3 covers 16 residues. Trimming stripped 3 bases from V and 3 bases from J, with 14 bases between. CDR1 and CDR2 from the germline V gene are LNHDA and SQIVND (reference sequence). The CDR3 nucleotides are TGTGCCAGTAGTATGGGGCGGGGTTTCGACACCGGGGAGCTGTTTTTT. Its translation: CASSMGRGFDTGELFF.

The CDR3 sequence: CASSQEGTSLSYEQYF. The CDR3, as DNA: TGTGCCAGCAGCCAAGAAGGGACTAGCTTATCCTACGAGCAGTACTTC. The chain has TRBV4-2 and TRBJ2-7; 9 bases agree with TRBD2. V shed 0 bases and J 1 base; nucleotides not matched to a gene: 4. The CDR3 is made up of 16 amino acids. The V gene's germline CDR1 is LGHNA and CDR2 YNFKEQ.

CDR3 nucleotide sequence: TGTGCCAGTAGTATTCGAGTGCTCACCGGGGAGCTGTTTTTT. Its translation is CASSIRVLTGELFF. The chain couples TRBV19 to TRBJ2-2; D remains unclear. This CDR3 has 14 amino acids. Trimming pared 3 bases from V and 4 bases from J, leaving 9 bases between. From germline, CDR1 is LNHDA and CDR2 SQIVND (reference sequence).

Remarks on this clone: This CDR3 is missing its conserved last phenylalanine or tryptophan, likely due to a read error. This rearrangement joins TRBV7-3 to TRBJ1-2; maybe TRBD1 (5 bases). This CDR3 has 16 residues. V lost 5 bases and J 1 base, leaving 17 bases between the germline ends. The germline CDR1 and CDR2 sequences are SGHTA and FQGTGA. The CDR3 region is CASSRGGDPGNYGYTL. The CDR3, as DNA: TGTGCCAGCAGCAGAGGAGGGGACCCCGGTAACTATGGCTACACCCTC.

This clone was detected a few times. The chain joins TRBV7-8 to TRBJ2-7; no firm D call. The V gene's germline CDR1 is SGHVS and CDR2 FQNEAQ. Trimming stripped 0 bases from V and 5 bases from J, with 8 bases between. The CDR3 covers 13 residues. CDR3 in amino acids: CASSLALEDEQYF. The CDR3 coding sequence is TGTGCCAGCAGCTTAGCGCTAGAAGACGAGCAGTACTTC.

The J gene is TRBJ2-1, the V gene TRBV5-7, with 8 positions matching TRBD2. TRBV5-7 is sorted into the ORF group, with uncertain function. V lost 4 bases and J lost 6; bases outside the gene matches: 12. The CDR3 runs 16 residues. CDR3 sequence reads: CASSGGPGGMGNEQFF. DNA for the CDR3: TGTGCCAGCAGCGGAGGACCGGGAGGGATGGGCAATGAGCAGTTCTTC.

This sequence joins TRBV4-2 and TRBJ2-5; the match to TRBD2 covers 12 bases. The tail of the sequence fits TRBJ2-7 better, so the J call may be wrong. CDR3 length equals 17 residues. The V gene's germline CDR1 is LGHNA and CDR2 YNFKEQ. The DNA of the CDR3 is TGTGCCAGCAGCCCCGGGACTAGCGGGTATCCATCCTACGAGCAGTACTTC. Its translation: CASSPGTSGYPSYEQYF.

The gene calls are TRBV5-4 and TRBJ2-7; possible D gene TRBD2, 6 bases. Per the germline V gene, CDR1 is SGHNT and CDR2 is YYREEE (reference sequence). The CDR3 runs 15 residues. Trimming stripped 0 bases from V and 6 bases from J, with 16 bases between. The CDR3 bases are TGTGCCAGCAGCTTGGCCTTCGCGGGAACCAGCGAGCAGTACTTC. Protein: CASSLAFAGTSEQYF.

V is TRBV5-6 and J is TRBJ2-5, with a possible D match to TRBD2 (6 bases). This CDR3 has 13 amino acids. Germline values: CDR1 SGHDT, CDR2 YYEEEE. V lost 4 bases to trimming and J lost 5 bases, with 12 bases between them. The CDR3 DNA sequence: TGTGCCAGCAGCCTCCGCGGGATTGAGACCCAGTACTTC. Amino acid sequence: CASSLRGIETQYF.

This rearrangement joins TRBV4-3 to TRBJ1-1; a weak D match, TRBD1 (6 bases). Between the trimmed V and J ends, which lost 5 bases and 2 bases, there was a span of 15 bases. The CDR3 is 15 amino acids. Germline V CDR1 and CDR2: LGHNA, YSLEER. For the CDR3, the DNA is TGCGCCAGCAGCGTGGACAGTAGGTTTAACACTGAAGCTTTCTTT. It translates to CASSVDSRFNTEAFF.

The chain links TRBV7-2 to TRBJ2-5; 8 bases agree with TRBD1. The V gene end was trimmed by 5 bases and the J gene end by 4 bases; junction bases not matched to a gene: 3. Germline values: CDR1 SGHTA, CDR2 FQGNSA. The CDR3 extends over 13 amino acids. CDR3 bases: TGTGCCAGCAGCGCGGACAGGGTAGAGACCCAGTACTTC. Its protein product is CASSADRVETQYF.

The chain has TRBV28 and TRBJ2-1; the match to TRBD2 covers 7 bases. With V trimmed by 3 bases and J by 10 bases, 12 bases remained unmatched. CDR1 is MDHEN and CDR2 is SYDVKM in the germline V gene. This CDR3 contains 15 residues. In DNA form, the CDR3 reads TGTGCCAGCAGTTTGACGGGGGAGGGCTACGGGGAGCAGTTCTTC. Its protein product is CASSLTGEGYGEQFF.

V gene TRBV18 combines with J gene TRBJ2-5; D unresolved. V gave up 0 bases and J gave up 2 bases, with 16 bases separating them. Germline CDR1 reads KGHSH; CDR2 reads LQKENI. The CDR3 covers 17 residues. The CDR3 spells CASSPPDYKENQETQYF. CDR3 in DNA: TGTGCCAGCTCACCACCCGATTACAAGGAGAATCAAGAGACCCAGTACTTC.

The chain couples TRBV7-8 to TRBJ2-7, with 9 bases identical to TRBD2. The junction had 3 bases not matched to a gene; V was cut back by 0 bases and J by 3 bases. The CDR3 length is 15 residues. Germline CDR1 reads SGHVS; CDR2 reads FQNEAQ. CDR3 coding DNA: TGTGCCAGCAGCTTAGCGCTAGCGGGGCACTACGAGCAGTACTTC. Its protein product is CASSLALAGHYEQYF.